This T cell receptor beta chain was recovered during a study of shared clonotypes between healthy human individuals. Study overall: The cohort comprised a couple of women and a few men. Their ages spanned 18 to 49 years.

Turning to this clone: What it recognizes is unknown.

Per germline, CDR1 SGHNT and CDR2 YYREEE (reference sequence). This CDR3 spans 14 amino acids. Trimming stripped 0 bases from V and 1 base from J, with 7 bases between. Sorted-subset replicate PCR reactions contained approximately 190 ng DNA, corresponding to around 30,000 T cell genomes. The protocol was immunoSEQ multiplex PCR, while the TCRdb copy is restricted to in-frame clones and leaves out a portion. The data contain 950,000 to 1,100,000 clones, about 76% of them singletons. Study results and caveats: Genetic and exposure-history diversity was limited by the few donors.

The chain carries TRBV5-4 and TRBJ1-1; D ambiguous. The origin of this receptor is a man between 18 and 35 years old in good health. The sample was memory CD4+ T cells sorted from blood. Subset noted: CD45RA-negative fraction. CDR3 sequence reads: CASSLAAANTEAFF. CDR3 in DNA: TGTGCCAGCAGCTTGGCCGCGGCGAACACTGAAGCTTTCTTT.